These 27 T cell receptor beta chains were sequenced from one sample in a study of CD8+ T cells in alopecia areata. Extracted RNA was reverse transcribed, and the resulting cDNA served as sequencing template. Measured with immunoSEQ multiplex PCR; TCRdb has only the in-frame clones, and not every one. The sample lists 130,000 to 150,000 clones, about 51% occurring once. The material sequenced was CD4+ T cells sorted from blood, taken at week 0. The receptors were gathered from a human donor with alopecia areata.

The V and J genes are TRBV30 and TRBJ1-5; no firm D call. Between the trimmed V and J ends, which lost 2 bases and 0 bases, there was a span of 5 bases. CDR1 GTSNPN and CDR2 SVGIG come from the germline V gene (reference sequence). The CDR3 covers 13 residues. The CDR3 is CAWSSRSNQPQHF. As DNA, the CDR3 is TGTGCCTGGAGTAGCCGTAGCAATCAGCCCCAGCATTTT.

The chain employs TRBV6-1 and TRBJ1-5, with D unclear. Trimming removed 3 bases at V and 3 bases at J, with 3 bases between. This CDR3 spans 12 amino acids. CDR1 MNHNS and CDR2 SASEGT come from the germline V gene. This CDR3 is CASSDFNQPQHF. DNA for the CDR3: TGTGCCAGCAGTGATTTCAATCAGCCCCAGCATTTT.

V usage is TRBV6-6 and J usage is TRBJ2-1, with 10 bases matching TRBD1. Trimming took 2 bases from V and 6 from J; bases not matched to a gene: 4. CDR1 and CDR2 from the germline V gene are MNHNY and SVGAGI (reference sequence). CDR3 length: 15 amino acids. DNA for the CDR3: TGTGCCAGCAGTTACGGGACAGGGGCTGGCAATGAGCAGTTCTTC. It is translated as CASSYGTGAGNEQFF.

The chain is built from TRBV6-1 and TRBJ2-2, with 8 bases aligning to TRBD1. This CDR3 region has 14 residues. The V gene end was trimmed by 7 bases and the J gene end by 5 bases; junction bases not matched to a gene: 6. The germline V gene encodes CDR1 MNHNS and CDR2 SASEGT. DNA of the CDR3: TGTGCCAGCACCCAGGGGGCGTCAACCGGGGAGCTGTTTTTT. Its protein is CASTQGASTGELFF.

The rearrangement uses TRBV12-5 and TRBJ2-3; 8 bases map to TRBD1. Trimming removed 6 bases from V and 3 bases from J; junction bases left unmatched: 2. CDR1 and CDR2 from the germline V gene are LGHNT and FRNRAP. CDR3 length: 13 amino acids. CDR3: CASGTGVTDTQYF. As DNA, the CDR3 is TGTGCTAGTGGGACAGGGGTGACAGATACGCAGTATTTT.

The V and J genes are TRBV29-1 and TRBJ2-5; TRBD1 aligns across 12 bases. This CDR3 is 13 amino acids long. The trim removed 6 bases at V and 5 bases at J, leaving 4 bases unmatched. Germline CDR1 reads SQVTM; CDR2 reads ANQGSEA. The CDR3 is CSVGTGGFETQYF. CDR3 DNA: TGCAGCGTCGGGACAGGGGGCTTTGAGACCCAGTACTTC.

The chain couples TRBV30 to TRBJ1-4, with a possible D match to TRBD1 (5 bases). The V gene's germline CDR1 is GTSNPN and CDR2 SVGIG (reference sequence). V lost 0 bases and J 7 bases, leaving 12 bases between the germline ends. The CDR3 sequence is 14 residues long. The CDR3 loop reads CAWSVPGTVEKLFF. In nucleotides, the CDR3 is TGTGCCTGGAGTGTCCCCGGGACCGTTGAAAAACTGTTTTTT.

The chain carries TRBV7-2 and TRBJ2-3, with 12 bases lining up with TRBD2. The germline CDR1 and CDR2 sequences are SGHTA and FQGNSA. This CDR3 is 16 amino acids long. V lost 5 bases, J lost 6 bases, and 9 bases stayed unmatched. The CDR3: CASSLRTSGAADTQYF. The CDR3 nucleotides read TGTGCCAGCAGCCTCAGGACTAGCGGGGCCGCTGATACGCAGTATTTT. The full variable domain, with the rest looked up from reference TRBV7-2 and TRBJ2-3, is GAGVSQSPSNKVTEKGKDVELRCDPISGHTALYWYRQSLGQGLEFLIYFQGNSAPDKSGLPSDRFSAERTGGSVSTLTIQRTQQEDSAVYLCASSLRTSGAADTQYFGPGTRLTVL.

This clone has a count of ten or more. In DNA, the CDR3 is TGCGCCAGCAGCCAAGCAACACCAGACGGGGCCAACGTCCTGACTTTC. This gives the protein CASSQATPDGANVLTF. V is TRBV4-3 and J is TRBJ2-6, with D uncertain. Germline V lookup: CDR1 LGHNA, CDR2 YSLEER. The V end was cut by 1 base, the J end by 4 bases, with 11 bases between. This CDR3 contains 16 residues.

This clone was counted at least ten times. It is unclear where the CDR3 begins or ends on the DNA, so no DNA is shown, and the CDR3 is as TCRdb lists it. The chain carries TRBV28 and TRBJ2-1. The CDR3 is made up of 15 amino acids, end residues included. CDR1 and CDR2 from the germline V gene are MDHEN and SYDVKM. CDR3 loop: CASSSSGPQLDEQFF.

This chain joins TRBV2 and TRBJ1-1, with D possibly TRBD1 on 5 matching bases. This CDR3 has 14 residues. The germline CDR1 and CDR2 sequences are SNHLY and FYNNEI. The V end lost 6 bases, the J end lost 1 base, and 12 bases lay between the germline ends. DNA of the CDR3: TGTGCCAGCAGGGTGGGACGGACGAACACTGAAGCTTTCTTT. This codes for CASRVGRTNTEAFF.

CDR3 sequence: CASSERTGYNEQFF. The CDR3 bases are TGTGCCAGCAGTGAAAGGACAGGGTACAATGAGCAGTTCTTC. The chain combines TRBV2 with TRBJ2-1; 8 nucleotides line up with TRBD1. The ends lost 2 bases at V and 4 bases at J; junction bases unmatched: 1. CDR1 SNHLY and CDR2 FYNNEI come from the germline V gene. CDR3 length equals 14 residues.

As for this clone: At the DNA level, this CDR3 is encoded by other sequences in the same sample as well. The CDR3: CASSVGETQYF. The CDR3 DNA follows: TGTGCCAGCAGTGTCGGCGAGACCCAGTACTTC. This rearrangement joins TRBV25-1 to TRBJ2-5; D remains ambiguous. Germline CDR1 reads MGHDK; CDR2 reads SYGVNS. Trimming removed 4 bases from V and 5 bases from J, with 5 bases in between. This CDR3 has 11 amino acids.

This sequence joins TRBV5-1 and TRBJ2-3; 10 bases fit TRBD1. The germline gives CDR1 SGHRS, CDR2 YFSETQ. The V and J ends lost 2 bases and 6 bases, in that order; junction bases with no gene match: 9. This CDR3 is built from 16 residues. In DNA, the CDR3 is TGCGCCAGCAGCTTCGCACCGGGACAGGGGATTGATACGCAGTATTTT. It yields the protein CASSFAPGQGIDTQYF.

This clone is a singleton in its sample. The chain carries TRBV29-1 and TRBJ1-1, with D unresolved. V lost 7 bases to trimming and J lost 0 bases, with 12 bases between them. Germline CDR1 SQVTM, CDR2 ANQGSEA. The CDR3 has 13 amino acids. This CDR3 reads CSAPGHLNTEAFF. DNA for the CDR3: TGCAGCGCCCCGGGCCATTTGAACACTGAAGCTTTCTTT.

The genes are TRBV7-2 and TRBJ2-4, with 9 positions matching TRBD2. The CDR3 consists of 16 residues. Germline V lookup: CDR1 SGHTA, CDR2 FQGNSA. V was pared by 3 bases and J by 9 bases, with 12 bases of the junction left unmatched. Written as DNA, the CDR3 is TGTGCCAGCAGCTTCAGACTAGCGGAAAAGGGGGGCATTCAGTACTTC. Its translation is CASSFRLAEKGGIQYF.

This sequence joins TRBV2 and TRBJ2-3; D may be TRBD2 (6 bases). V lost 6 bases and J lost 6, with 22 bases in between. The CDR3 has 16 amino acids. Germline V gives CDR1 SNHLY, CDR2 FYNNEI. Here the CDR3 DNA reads TGTGCCAGCAGGGGGGGTGAACTAGCTCCAGTCGATACGCAGTATTTT. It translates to CASRGGELAPVDTQYF. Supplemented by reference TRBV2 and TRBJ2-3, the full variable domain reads EPEVTQTPSHQVTQMGQEVILRCVPISNHLYFYWYRQILGQKVEFLVSFYNNEISEKSEIFDDQFSVERPDGSNFTLKIRSTKLEDSAMYFCASRGGELAPVDTQYFGPGTRLTVL.

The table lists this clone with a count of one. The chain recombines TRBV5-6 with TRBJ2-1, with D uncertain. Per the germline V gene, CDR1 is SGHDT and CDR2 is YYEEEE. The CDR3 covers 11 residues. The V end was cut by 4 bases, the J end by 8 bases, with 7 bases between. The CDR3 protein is CASSRTDEQFF. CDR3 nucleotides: TGTGCCAGCAGCCGGACCGATGAGCAGTTCTTC.

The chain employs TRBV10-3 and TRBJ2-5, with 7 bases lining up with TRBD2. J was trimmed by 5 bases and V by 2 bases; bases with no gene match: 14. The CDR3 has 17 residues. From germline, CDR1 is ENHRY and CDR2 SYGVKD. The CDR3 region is CAISENQAGVLGETQYF. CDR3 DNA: TGTGCCATCAGTGAGAATCAGGCGGGAGTTCTCGGGGAGACCCAGTACTTC.

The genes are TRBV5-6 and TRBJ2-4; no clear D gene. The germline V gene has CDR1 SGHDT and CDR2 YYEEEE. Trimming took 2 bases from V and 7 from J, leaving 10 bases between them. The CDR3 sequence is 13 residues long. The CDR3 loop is CASSFAAGNIQYF. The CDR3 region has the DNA TGTGCCAGCAGCTTCGCAGCAGGTAACATTCAGTACTTC.

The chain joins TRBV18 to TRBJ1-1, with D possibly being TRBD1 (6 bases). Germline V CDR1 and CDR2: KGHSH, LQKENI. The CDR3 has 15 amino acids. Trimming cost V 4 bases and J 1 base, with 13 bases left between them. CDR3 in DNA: TGTGCCAGCTCACAGGGCATACAGGGGAACACTGAAGCTTTCTTT. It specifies CASSQGIQGNTEAFF.

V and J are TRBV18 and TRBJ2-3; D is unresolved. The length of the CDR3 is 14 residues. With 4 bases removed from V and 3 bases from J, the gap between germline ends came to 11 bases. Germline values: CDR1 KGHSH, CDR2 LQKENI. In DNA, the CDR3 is TGTGCCAGCTCACTAGTACACGGTACAGATACGCAGTATTTT. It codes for CASSLVHGTDTQYF.

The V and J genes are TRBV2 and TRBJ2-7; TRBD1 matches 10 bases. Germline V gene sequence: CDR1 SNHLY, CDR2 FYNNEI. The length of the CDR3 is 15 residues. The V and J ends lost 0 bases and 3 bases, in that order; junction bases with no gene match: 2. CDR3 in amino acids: CASSEARDRGYEQYF. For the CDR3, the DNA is TGTGCCAGCAGTGAAGCCCGGGACAGGGGCTACGAGCAGTACTTC.

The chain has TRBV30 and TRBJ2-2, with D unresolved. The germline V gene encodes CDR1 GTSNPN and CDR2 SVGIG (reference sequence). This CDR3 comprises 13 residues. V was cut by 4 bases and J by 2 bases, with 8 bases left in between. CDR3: CAWTVGNTGELFF. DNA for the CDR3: TGTGCCTGGACCGTAGGAAACACCGGGGAGCTGTTTTTT.

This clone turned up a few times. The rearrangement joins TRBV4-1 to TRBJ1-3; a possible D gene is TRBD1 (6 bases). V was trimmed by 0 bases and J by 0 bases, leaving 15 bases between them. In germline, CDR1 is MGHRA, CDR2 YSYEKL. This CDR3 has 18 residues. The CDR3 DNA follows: TGCGCCAGCAGCCAAGAATCGTGGGGGCTCAGCTCTGGAAACACCATATATTTT. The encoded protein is CASSQESWGLSSGNTIYF.

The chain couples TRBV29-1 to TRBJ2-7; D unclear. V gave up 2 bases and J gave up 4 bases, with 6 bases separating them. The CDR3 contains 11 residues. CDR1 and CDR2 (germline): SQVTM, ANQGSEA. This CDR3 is CSVEQSYEQYF. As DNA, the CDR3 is TGCAGCGTTGAACAGTCTTACGAGCAGTACTTC.

The CDR3: CAWMRPLNTGELFF. Here the CDR3 DNA reads TGTGCCTGGATGCGTCCGTTGAACACCGGGGAGCTGTTTTTT. The chain recombines TRBV30 with TRBJ2-2; D is uncertain. Per germline, CDR1 GTSNPN and CDR2 SVGIG (reference sequence). The CDR3 runs 14 residues. Trimming removed 4 bases at V and 1 base at J, with 10 bases between.